This record covers a single T cell receptor (beta chain). The record originates from a study of glioma-infiltrating T cells after dendritic cell vaccination. TCRdb's copy holds only in-frame clones and misses some; the assay was immunoSEQ multiplex PCR. The sample includes 75,000 to 100,000 clones, about 80% of them seen just once. The CDR3 is 15 residues long. V lost 5 bases to trimming and J lost 3 bases; unmatched junction nucleotides: 8. Germline V gives CDR1 KGHSH, CDR2 LQKENI. Sequencing was performed on blood, taken before dendritic cell vaccination. This TCR was sampled from a human donor with glioblastoma. The gene calls are TRBV18 and TRBJ2-3; 7 nucleotides match TRBD1. CDR3 in DNA: TGTGCCAGCTCATCGACAGGGACGGGTACAGATACGCAGTATTTT. Encoded protein: CASSSTGTGTDTQYF.